The clone carrying this T cell receptor (beta chain) was detected only a few times. Its antigen is not known. This sample stems from a study of blood T cells in healthy people across ages. The study's findings and limits: Diversity was higher, and naive CD4+ cells more numerous, in long-lived donors than in aged donors.

A second PCR of about 6 to 11 cycles used a sample-barcoded 5' primer and a J-beta primer mix. Each CDR3 protein is one row after TCRdb ran MiXCR on the 5' RACE reads. The sample lists about 1 million distinct CDR3 sequences; 40% to 55% were seen once. Germline assignment: CDR1 LGHDT and CDR2 YNNKEL (reference sequence). This CDR3 is built from 13 residues. Losses at the gene ends were 7 bases for V and 3 bases for J; bases not matched to a gene: 5. The chain uses TRBV3-1 and TRBJ2-5; 7 nucleotides line up with TRBD2. Sequencing used blood. The origin of this receptor is a woman aged 60-75 years in good health. DNA of the CDR3: TGTGCCAGCAACCCGGGGGGTGAAGAGACCCAGTACTTC. This gives the protein CASNPGGEETQYF.